These 14 T cell receptor beta chains share one sample of origin, sequenced in a study of spatial heterogeneity in lung cancer. Time point of the sample: sample taken at primary tumor resection. Whole RNA, which was extracted from tumor, nontumor lung tissue or frozen PBMC, was sequenced without any cell sorting. A single record per CDR3 protein comes from TCRdb applying MiXCR to the 5' RACE reads. The table has some 25,000 distinct CDR3 sequences, 4.7% seen once; the top ten hold about 5%. The sample was PBMCs, taken at surgery. These receptors all come from a male donor with early-stage non-small cell lung cancer.

This clonotype was detected many times. V gene TRBV9 combines with J gene TRBJ2-5; D may match TRBD1 or TRBD2 (6 bases each). The CDR3 spans 14 residues. The V gene's germline CDR1 is SGDLS and CDR2 YYNGEE. V shed 4 bases and J shed 10 bases, with 20 bases lying between them. The CDR3 spells CASSPIVTGGIQYF. In nucleotides, the CDR3 is TGTGCCAGCAGCCCCATAGTGACAGGAGGGATCCAGTACTTC.

The sample holds many counts of this clonotype. V is TRBV5-4 and J is TRBJ2-7, with a possible D match to TRBD1 (6 bases). Trimming took 3 bases from V and 2 from J, leaving 12 bases between them. CDR3 length: 14 amino acids. Germline CDR1 reads SGHNT; CDR2 reads YYREEE (reference sequence). The CDR3 spells CASSSSQGAYEQYF. The CDR3 DNA reads TGTGCCAGCAGCTCGTCACAGGGAGCCTACGAGCAGTACTTC. Together with reference TRBV5-4 and TRBJ2-7, the CDR3 gives the full variable domain: ETGVTQSPTHLIKTRGQQVTLRCSSQSGHNTVSWYQQALGQGPQFIFQYYREEENGRGNFPPRFSGLQFPNYSSELNVNALELDDSALYLCASSSSQGAYEQYFGPGTRLTVT.

This clonotype appeared a few times. CDR3 coding DNA: TGTGCCTGGAACCCGCTTTCCTCGACAGGGACCTATGGCTACACCTTC. Translated, it gives CAWNPLSSTGTYGYTF. The chain joins TRBV30 to TRBJ1-2, with 7 bases that match TRBD1. CDR3 length equals 16 residues. The junction had 15 bases not matched to a gene; V was cut back by 4 bases and J by 4 bases. Per germline, CDR1 GTSNPN and CDR2 SVGIG (reference sequence).

This clonotype was detected many times. The chain recombines TRBV20-1 with TRBJ2-3; D is possibly TRBD1 or TRBD2 (6 bases each). V shed 7 bases and J shed 0 bases, with 14 bases lying between them. The germline V gene has CDR1 DFQATT and CDR2 SNEGSKA (reference sequence). The CDR3 runs to 14 residues. In DNA, the CDR3 is TGCAGTGGAGGAAGGGGGGCGAGCACAGATACGCAGTATTTT. Translation: CSGGRGASTDTQYF.

This clonotype was seen many times. The gene calls are TRBV6-5 and TRBJ1-1; D call uncertain. Trimming shortened V by 0 bases and J by 3 bases, and 5 bases separated the two germline ends. Germline lookup yields CDR1 MNHEY and CDR2 SVGAGI. This CDR3 is built from 13 residues. CDR3 in amino acids: CASSYSRYTEAFF. The CDR3 region has the DNA TGTGCCAGCAGTTACTCCAGGTACACTGAAGCTTTCTTT.

At least ten counts were recorded for this clonotype. J is TRBJ1-4 and V is TRBV11-2; 12 bases fit TRBD1. V was clipped by 0 bases and J by 8 bases; unmatched bases: 10. CDR3 size: 18 residues. Germline CDR1 and CDR2: SGHAT and FQNNGV. The CDR3 sequence: CASSLEGTGGINGEKLFF. The CDR3 nucleotides are TGTGCCAGCAGCTTAGAAGGGACAGGGGGCATAAATGGGGAAAAACTGTTTTTT.

This clonotype was seen ten or more times. The rearrangement uses TRBV29-1 and TRBJ2-3; 14 nucleotides align to TRBD2. The germline CDR1 and CDR2 sequences are SQVTM and ANQGSEA. With V trimmed by 6 bases and J by 4 bases, 6 bases remained unmatched. The CDR3 consists of 15 residues. The CDR3 reads CSVDLTSGRADTQYF. Here the CDR3 DNA reads TGCAGCGTCGACTTGACTAGCGGGAGGGCAGATACGCAGTATTTT.

V gene TRBV30 combines with J gene TRBJ2-3, with a weak D call TRBD1 (6 bases). V lost 4 bases and J 7 bases, leaving 18 bases between the germline ends. There are 14 residues in the CDR3. Germline-derived CDR1 and CDR2 are GTSNPN and SVGIG (reference sequence). The CDR3 DNA reads TGTGCCTGGAAAAAGCCAGGGGCTAGAAATACGCAGTATTTT. Translating it yields CAWKKPGARNTQYF.

In DNA, the CDR3 is TGTGCCACCAACTTGGGACAGCCGAACACTGAAGCTTTCTTT. This sequence encodes CATNLGQPNTEAFF. The chain is built from TRBV15 and TRBJ1-1, with TRBD1 identical over 7 bases. The CDR3 covers 14 residues. Losses at the gene ends were 7 bases for V and 1 base for J; bases not matched to a gene: 6. The germline V gene encodes CDR1 LNHNV and CDR2 YYDKDF (reference sequence). Using reference TRBV15 and TRBJ1-1 for the parts outside the CDR3, the full variable domain is DAMVIQNPRYQVTQFGKPVTLSCSQTLNHNVMYWYQQKSSQAPKLLFHYYDKDFNNEADTPDNFQSRRPNTSFCFLDIRSPGLGDTAMYLCATNLGQPNTEAFFGQGTRLTVV.

In its sample, this clonotype is medium-sized. The gene calls are TRBV7-2 and TRBJ2-1; D is unresolved. This CDR3 is 13 amino acids long. The germline V gene encodes CDR1 SGHTA and CDR2 FQGNSA. Trimming stripped 5 bases from V and 6 bases from J, with 11 bases between. The CDR3 DNA sequence: TGTGCCAGCAGCCCCCGAATCGGCAATGAGCAGTTCTTC. Protein sequence: CASSPRIGNEQFF.

This clonotype was recorded many times. The gene calls are TRBV6-2 or TRBV6-3 and TRBJ2-7, with TRBD1 matching 7 bases. Germline values: CDR1 MNHEY, CDR2 SVGEGT. The V gene end was trimmed by 5 bases and the J gene end by 3 bases; junction bases not matched to a gene: 4. This CDR3 has 13 amino acids. CDR3: CASSTGTVYEQYF. CDR3 sequence (DNA): TGTGCCAGCAGTACGGGGACAGTCTACGAGCAGTACTTC.

The sample holds many counts of this clonotype. This rearrangement joins TRBV18 to TRBJ2-1; 8 bases are a match to TRBD2. Germline trimming cut 2 bases from V and 4 bases from J; bases unmatched to any gene: 7. CDR3 length: 16 residues. Germline assignment: CDR1 KGHSH and CDR2 LQKENI. CDR3 nucleotide sequence: TGTGCCAGCTCACCATCGGCGGGAGGAAAATACAATGAGCAGTTCTTC. This codes for CASSPSAGGKYNEQFF.

This clonotype has at least ten counts. The chain couples TRBV9 to TRBJ2-1; maybe TRBD2 (5 bases). The CDR3 consists of 15 residues. V was trimmed by 0 bases and J by 0 bases, leaving 7 bases between them. Germline loops: CDR1 SGDLS, CDR2 YYNGEE. This CDR3 reads CASSVGESSYNEQFF. DNA of the CDR3: TGTGCCAGCAGCGTAGGGGAGAGCTCCTACAATGAGCAGTTCTTC.

This clonotype was found many times. The CDR3 nucleotides read TGTGCCAGCAGCCCCGGGACAGGGGGAGAGGAAAAACTGTTTTTT. This encodes CASSPGTGGEEKLFF. V usage is TRBV7-8 and J usage is TRBJ1-4; 11 bases align to TRBD1. Trimming removed 5 bases from V and 8 bases from J; junction bases left unmatched: 7. CDR3 length: 15 residues. Looked up from germline, CDR1 is SGHVS and CDR2 is FQNEAQ.